These 11 T cell receptor beta chains were sequenced from one sample in a study of CD8 T cells in ankylosing spondylitis (dated by TCRdb to about 2017). The library was made by 5' RACE. Reads for this sample came from an Illumina HiSeq 2500. The public reads were run again by TCRdb, first through fastp at Q25 and then through MiXCR, and only productive beta chains were kept. Each CDR3 protein gets just one entry, which takes the most common genes and DNA from the rows behind it. The sample yields about 360,000 distinct CDR3 sequences; 20% were counted once. Roughly 14% of the sample goes to the ten largest clones. Input material: blood, either unsorted or a sorted T cell fraction (not recorded which). Receptors originate from a male donor with ankylosing spondylitis or in good health (not recorded which).

This clonotype was recorded a few times. The CDR3 DNA sequence: TGTGCCAGCGGCCAGGACGGAAGCTCCTACAATGAGCAGTTCTTC. Its protein product is CASGQDGSSYNEQFF. The chain has TRBV6-1 and TRBJ2-1; D is undetermined. The germline V gene has CDR1 MNHNS and CDR2 SASEGT. V lost 8 bases and J 0 bases, leaving 14 bases between the germline ends. The CDR3 runs to 15 residues.

This chain links TRBV12-3 or TRBV12-4 with TRBJ1-1; 9 bases match TRBD1. The CDR3 consists of 14 residues. With V trimmed by 5 bases and J by 6 bases, 7 bases remained unmatched. CDR3 bases: TGTGCCAGCAGTGCCGTAACAGGGGGCCCTGAAGCTTTCTTT. Encoded protein: CASSAVTGGPEAFF.

This clonotype was counted a few times. The rearrangement uses TRBV12-3 or TRBV12-4 and TRBJ2-7; possible D gene TRBD1, 5 bases. Trimming left V 5 bases short and J 6 bases short, with 14 bases between. CDR3 length: 13 amino acids. The CDR3 loop is CASSLQGAIEQYF. CDR3 DNA sequence: TGTGCCAGCAGTCTCCAGGGTGCGATCGAGCAGTACTTC.

This clonotype was seen more than once but under ten times. In DNA, the CDR3 is TGTGCCAGCAGTGGCGACACCCCCGGAGTATCCGACACTGAAGCTTTCTTT. Translated, it gives CASSGDTPGVSDTEAFF. The chain employs TRBV6-1 and TRBJ1-1; D gene uncertain. V lost 4 bases and J lost 3, with 21 bases in between. The CDR3 length is 17 residues. Germline CDR1 MNHNS, CDR2 SASEGT.

The genes are TRBV6-1 and TRBJ2-1, with TRBD2 identical over 8 bases. Germline V gene data show CDR1 as MNHNS and CDR2 as SASEGT. V was pared by 0 bases and J by 8 bases, with 15 bases of the junction left unmatched. The CDR3 has 18 residues. The CDR3 reads CASSEAHPGGQVDDEQFF. The CDR3 DNA reads as TGTGCCAGCAGTGAAGCCCATCCGGGGGGGCAGGTGGACGATGAGCAGTTCTTC.

This clonotype turned up a few times. This chain links TRBV25-1 with TRBJ1-6, with D perhaps matching TRBD1 (6 bases). Trimming removed 6 bases at V and 5 bases at J, with 8 bases between. The CDR3 has 13 residues. Germline V CDR1 and CDR2: MGHDK, SYGVNS. CDR3 loop: CASRQGDNSPLHF. The CDR3 region has the DNA TGTGCCAGCAGACAGGGCGATAATTCACCCCTCCACTTT.

This chain links TRBV5-8 with TRBJ2-1, with 10 bases fitting TRBD2. Germline V CDR1 and CDR2: SGHTS, YDEGEE. J lost 5 bases, V lost 4 bases, and 6 bases had no gene match. The CDR3 is made up of 15 amino acids. CDR3 sequence (DNA): TGTGCCAGCAGCCCTGGACTAGCGGTCAACAATGAGCAGTTCTTC. Protein product: CASSPGLAVNNEQFF. Looking up the rest from reference TRBV5-8 and TRBJ2-1 gives the full variable domain: EAGVTQSPTHLIKTRGQQATLRCSPISGHTSVYWYQQALGLGLQFLLWYDEGEERNRGNFPPRFSGRQFPNYSSELNVNALELEDSALYLCASSPGLAVNNEQFFGPGTRLTVL.

The V and J genes are TRBV7-3 and TRBJ2-1; 9 nucleotides agree with TRBD2. V lost 4 bases to trimming and J lost 2 bases; unmatched junction nucleotides: 0. Germline V gene lookup returns CDR1 SGHTA and CDR2 FQGTGA. The CDR3 runs 14 residues. Here the CDR3 reads CASSSSGAYNEQFF. DNA for the CDR3: TGTGCCAGCAGCTCTAGCGGGGCCTACAATGAGCAGTTCTTC.

The chain has TRBV29-1 and TRBJ2-7; D gene ambiguous. V was shortened by 5 bases and J by 2 bases, with 13 bases between the two germline ends. Germline-derived CDR1 and CDR2 are SQVTM and ANQGSEA. The CDR3 spans 13 residues. The CDR3 DNA sequence: TGCAGCGTTAATGACCCTGGGACCTACGAGCAGTACTTC. Protein: CSVNDPGTYEQYF.

In this sample, this clonotype turned up a few times. The gene calls are TRBV11-3 and TRBJ2-2, with D possibly TRBD1 on 5 matching bases. V dropped 1 base and J dropped 5 bases, with 11 bases sitting between them. The CDR3 is 15 residues long. Germline V gene lookup returns CDR1 SGHNT and CDR2 YENEEA. CDR3 DNA: TGTGCCAGCAGCTTAGGGGGCGGCGTAACCGGGGAGCTGTTTTTT. This codes for CASSLGGGVTGELFF.

The J gene is TRBJ1-2, the V gene TRBV7-9, with 9 bases matching TRBD1. Germline V lookup: CDR1 SEHNR, CDR2 FQNEAQ (reference sequence). V shed 5 bases, J shed 14 bases, and the junction held 15 bases outside the gene matches. The CDR3 runs 14 residues. In nucleotides, the CDR3 is TGTGCCAGCAGCCCCTGGACAGGGGCTAAATCGCAGACCTTC. Translation gives CASSPWTGAKSQTF.